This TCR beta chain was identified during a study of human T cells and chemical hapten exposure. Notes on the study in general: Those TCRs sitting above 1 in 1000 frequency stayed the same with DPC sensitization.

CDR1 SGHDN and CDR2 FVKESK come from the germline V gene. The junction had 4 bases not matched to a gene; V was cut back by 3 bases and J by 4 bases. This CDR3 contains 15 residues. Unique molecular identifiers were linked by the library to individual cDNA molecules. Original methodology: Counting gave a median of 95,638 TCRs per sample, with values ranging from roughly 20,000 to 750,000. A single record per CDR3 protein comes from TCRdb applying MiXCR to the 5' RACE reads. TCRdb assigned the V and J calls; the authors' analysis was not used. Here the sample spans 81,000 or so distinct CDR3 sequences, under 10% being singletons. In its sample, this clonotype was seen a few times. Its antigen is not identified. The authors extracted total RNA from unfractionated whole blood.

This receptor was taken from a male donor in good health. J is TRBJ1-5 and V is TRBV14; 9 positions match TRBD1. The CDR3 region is CASSQAGQGNQPQHF. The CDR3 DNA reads TGTGCCAGCAGCCAGGCGGGACAGGGTAATCAGCCCCAGCATTTT.